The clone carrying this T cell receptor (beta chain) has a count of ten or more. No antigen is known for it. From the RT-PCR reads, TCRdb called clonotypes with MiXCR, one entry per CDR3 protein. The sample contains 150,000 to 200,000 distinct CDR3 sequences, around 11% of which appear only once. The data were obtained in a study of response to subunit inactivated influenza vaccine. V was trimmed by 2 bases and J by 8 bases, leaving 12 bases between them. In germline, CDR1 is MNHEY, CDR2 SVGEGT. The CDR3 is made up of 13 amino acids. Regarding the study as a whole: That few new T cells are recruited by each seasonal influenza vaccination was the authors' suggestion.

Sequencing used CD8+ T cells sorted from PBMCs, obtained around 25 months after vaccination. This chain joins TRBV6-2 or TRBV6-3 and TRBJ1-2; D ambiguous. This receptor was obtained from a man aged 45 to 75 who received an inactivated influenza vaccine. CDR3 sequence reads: CASSYTAAGGYTF. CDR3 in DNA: TGTGCCAGCAGTTACACGGCAGCCGGAGGCTACACCTTC.